This T cell receptor beta chain was found in a study of blood T cell repertoires in COVID-19. About the study: The United States, Italy and Spain provided the acute and convalescent COVID-19 samples.

In the study's own analysis: How many nucleated cells were present was estimated from reference gene primer amplification. The assay was immunoSEQ multiplex PCR, and TCRdb's table has in-frame clones only and misses some. V and J calls and clone size follow that table, whereas D and trimming were derived from the DNA. The sample lists 30,000 to 40,000 clones, roughly nine tenths occurring once. The CDR3 sequence is 15 residues long. In germline, CDR1 is SGHDT, CDR2 YYEEEE. V dropped 2 bases and J dropped 3; count of bases not matched to a gene: 2. This TCR was sampled from a man aged 45-60 years with active or convalescent COVID-19. The source material was peripheral blood. J is TRBJ2-3 and V is TRBV5-6, with 11 bases lining up with TRBD2. CDR3 sequence reads: CASSLLAGVTDTQYF. CDR3 sequence (DNA): TGTGCCAGCAGCTTACTAGCGGGAGTAACAGATACGCAGTATTTT.